This paragraph covers one T cell receptor (beta chain) sequence. Its antigen is unknown. This record comes from a study of T cell responses to AZD1222 COVID-19 vaccine. Findings of the study overall: Regions 160-218 and 743-854 held dominance among vaccine-associated CD4 TCRs, which spanned spike.

V was clipped by 10 bases and J by 7 bases; unmatched bases: 13. Looked up from germline, CDR1 is SGHTA and CDR2 is FQGTGA. The CDR3 totals 14 residues. The assay was immunoSEQ multiplex PCR, and TCRdb's table has in-frame clones only and misses some. The sample lists about 270,000 clones, roughly 93% occurring once. Sequencing was performed on peripheral blood, taken 28 days after the second AZD1222 dose. The genes are TRBV7-3 and TRBJ2-1; 7 positions match TRBD1. This clonotype was obtained from an adult who received the AZD1222 COVID-19 vaccine. The CDR3 region has the DNA TGTGCCACCCCATCGGGGACAGCGGTAAATGAGCAGTTCTTC. This encodes CATPSGTAVNEQFF. Full variable domain (remainder filled in from reference TRBV7-3 and TRBJ2-1): GAGVSQTPSNKVTEKGKYVELRCDPISGHTALYWYRQSLGQGPEFLIYFQGTGAADDSGLPNDRFFAVRPEGSVSTLKIQRTERGDSAVYLCATPSGTAVNEQFFGPGTRLTVL.